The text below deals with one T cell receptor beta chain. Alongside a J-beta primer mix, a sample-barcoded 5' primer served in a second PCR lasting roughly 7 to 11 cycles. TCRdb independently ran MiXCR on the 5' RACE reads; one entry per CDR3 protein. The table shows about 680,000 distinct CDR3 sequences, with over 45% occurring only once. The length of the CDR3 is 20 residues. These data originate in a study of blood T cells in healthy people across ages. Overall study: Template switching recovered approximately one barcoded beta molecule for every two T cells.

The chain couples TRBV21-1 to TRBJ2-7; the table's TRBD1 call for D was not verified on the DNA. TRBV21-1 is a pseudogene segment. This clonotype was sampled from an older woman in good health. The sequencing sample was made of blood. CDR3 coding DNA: TGTGCCAGCAGCAAAGCTCAGGACAGGGGGCAACTAGCGGAGAACTACGAGCAGTACTTC. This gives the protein CASSKAQDRGQLAENYEQYF.